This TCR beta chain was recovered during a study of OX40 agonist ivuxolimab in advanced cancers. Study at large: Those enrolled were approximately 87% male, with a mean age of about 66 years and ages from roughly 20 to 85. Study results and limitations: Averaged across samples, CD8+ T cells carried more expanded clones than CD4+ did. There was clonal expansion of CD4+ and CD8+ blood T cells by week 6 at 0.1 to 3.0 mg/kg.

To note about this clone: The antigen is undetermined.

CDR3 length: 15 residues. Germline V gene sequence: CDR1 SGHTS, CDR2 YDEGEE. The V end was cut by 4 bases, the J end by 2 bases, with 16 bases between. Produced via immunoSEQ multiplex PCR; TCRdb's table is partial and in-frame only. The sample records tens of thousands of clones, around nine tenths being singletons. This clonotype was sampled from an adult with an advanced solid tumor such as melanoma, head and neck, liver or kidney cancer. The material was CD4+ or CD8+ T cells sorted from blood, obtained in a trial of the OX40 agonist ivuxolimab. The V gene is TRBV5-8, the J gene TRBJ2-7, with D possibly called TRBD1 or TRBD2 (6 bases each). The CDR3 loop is CASSPRRGIPYEQYF. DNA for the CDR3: TGTGCCAGCAGCCCGCGGAGGGGGATCCCCTACGAGCAGTACTTC.